This TCR beta chain was identified in a study of blood T cell repertoires in COVID-19. Study as a whole: The United States, Italy and Spain provided the acute and convalescent COVID-19 samples. PBMCs, B-cell-depleted T cells, or T cells provided the cDNA or gDNA that made up the material.

The CDR3 runs to 14 residues. Trimming removed 2 bases at V and 4 bases at J, with 8 bases between. Germline CDR1 is SGHAT and CDR2 is FQNNGV. Method: immunoSEQ multiplex PCR; TCRdb's copy keeps in-frame clones and lacks some. This sample has 120,000 to 150,000 clones, with about 87% found just once. This clonotype originated in a man aged 50 to 59 who had recovered from COVID-19. The source material was peripheral blood. The chain carries TRBV11-2 and TRBJ1-4; maybe TRBD1 (5 bases). The CDR3 coding sequence is TGTGCCAGCAGCTTACGGGGGGTTAATGAAAAACTGTTTTTT. Amino acids: CASSLRGVNEKLFF.